This TCR beta chain was sequenced during a study of monozygotic twins with inflammatory bowel disease. The draw for each donor consisted of a single 2.5 ml blood sample. The TCR libraries each used total RNA (about 3,500 ng per library). TCRdb re-called the 5' RACE reads and catalogs CDR3 proteins one per entry, DNA excluded. This sample's table has nearly 450,000 distinct CDR3 sequences. CDR1 and CDR2 (germline): LGHNA, YSLEER. CDR3 length equals 15 residues. The clonotype comes from a human donor with ulcerative colitis or Crohn's disease, or a healthy co-twin of an affected twin (not recorded which). Sequencing was performed on blood. The genes are TRBV4-3 and TRBJ2-7; checking the TCRdb D call of TRBD1 is not possible without DNA. The CDR3 sequence is CASSQDSGARNEQYF.